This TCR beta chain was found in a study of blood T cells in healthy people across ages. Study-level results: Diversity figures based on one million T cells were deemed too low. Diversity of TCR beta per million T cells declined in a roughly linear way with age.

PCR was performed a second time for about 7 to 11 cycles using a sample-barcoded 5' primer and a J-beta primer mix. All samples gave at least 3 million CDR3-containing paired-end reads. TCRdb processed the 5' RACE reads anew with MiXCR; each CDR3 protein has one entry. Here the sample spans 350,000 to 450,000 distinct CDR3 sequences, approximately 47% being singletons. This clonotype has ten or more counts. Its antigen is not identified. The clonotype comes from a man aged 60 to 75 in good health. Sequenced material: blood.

This CDR3 reads CSARPNRGGPWREQYF. The CDR3 DNA sequence: TGCAGTGCTAGGCCAAATCGGGGGGGCCCGTGGCGCGAGCAGTACTTC. The chain couples TRBV20-1 to TRBJ2-7; 8 bases are a match to TRBD2. V lost 3 bases to trimming and J lost 6 bases; unmatched junction nucleotides: 16. The germline V gene encodes CDR1 DFQATT and CDR2 SNEGSKA (reference sequence). The CDR3 sequence is 16 residues long.